This T cell receptor (beta chain) comes out of a study of shared clonotypes between healthy human individuals. Study information: Donors consisted of two women and a few men between 18 and 49. The study used three CD4 naive, three CD4 memory, two CD8 naive and one CD8 memory plate per donor.

General study findings and limits: Approximately 4.9% of naive CD4 clonotypes were shared across four donors.

Regarding this clone: The antigen remains unidentified.

Per the original data handling: With immunoSEQ giving junction-only sequences and no quality scores, filtering differed. Measured with immunoSEQ multiplex PCR; TCRdb has only the in-frame clones, and not every one. V, J and clone size are those of that table, while D and trimming were read from the DNA. The table has 1,500,000 or so clones, just under 99% seen once. The receptor comes from a man aged 25 to 40 in good health. Specimen: naive CD4+ T cells sorted from blood. Sample subset: CD45RA+ positively selected.

CDR3 nucleotides: TGCGCCAGCAGCCTAGCGGGAGCCGATGAGCAGTTCTTC. It yields the protein CASSLAGADEQFF. The rearrangement uses TRBV10-1 and TRBJ2-1; TRBD2 aligns across 10 bases. Losses at the gene ends were 6 bases for V and 8 bases for J; bases not matched to a gene: 4. CDR3 length equals 13 residues. The V gene's germline CDR1 is WNHNN and CDR2 SYGVQD (reference sequence).